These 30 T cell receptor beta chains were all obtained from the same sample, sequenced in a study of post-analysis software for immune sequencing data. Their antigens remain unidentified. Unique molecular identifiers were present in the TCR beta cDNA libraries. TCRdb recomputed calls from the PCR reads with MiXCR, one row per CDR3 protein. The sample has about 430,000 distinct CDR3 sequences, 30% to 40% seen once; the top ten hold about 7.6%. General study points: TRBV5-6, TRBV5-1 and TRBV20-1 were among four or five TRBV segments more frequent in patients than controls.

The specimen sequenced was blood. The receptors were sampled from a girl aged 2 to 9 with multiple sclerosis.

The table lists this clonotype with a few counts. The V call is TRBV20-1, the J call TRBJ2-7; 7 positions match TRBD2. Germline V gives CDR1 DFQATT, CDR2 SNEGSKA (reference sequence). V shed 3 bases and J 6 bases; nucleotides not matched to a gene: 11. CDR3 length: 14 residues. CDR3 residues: CSARGERDYLEQYF. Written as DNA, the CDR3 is TGCAGTGCTAGGGGGGAAAGGGACTACCTCGAGCAGTACTTC.

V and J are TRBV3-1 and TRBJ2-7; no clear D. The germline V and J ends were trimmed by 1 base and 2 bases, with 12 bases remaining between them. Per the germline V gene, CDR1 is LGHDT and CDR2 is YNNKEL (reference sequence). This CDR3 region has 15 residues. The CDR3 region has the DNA TGTGCCAGCAGCCAAGCTCTCGGGTCCGCCTACGAGCAGTACTTC. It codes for CASSQALGSAYEQYF.

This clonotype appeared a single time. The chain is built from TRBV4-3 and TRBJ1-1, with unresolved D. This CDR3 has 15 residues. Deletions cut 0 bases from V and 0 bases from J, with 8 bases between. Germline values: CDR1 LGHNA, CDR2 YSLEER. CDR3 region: CASSQEVVMNTEAFF. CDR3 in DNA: TGCGCCAGCAGCCAAGAGGTGGTTATGAACACTGAAGCTTTCTTT.

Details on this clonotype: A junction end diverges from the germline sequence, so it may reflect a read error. CDR3 in DNA: TGTACCAGCAGTTCGCGTTGGTCCCGGGACTTATCCTACGAGCAGTACTTC. Translation gives CTSSSRWSRDLSYEQYF. J is TRBJ2-7 and V is TRBV27, with TRBD2 as a possible D gene (6 bases). Germline values: CDR1 MNHEY, CDR2 SMNVEV (reference sequence). CDR3 length: 17 residues.

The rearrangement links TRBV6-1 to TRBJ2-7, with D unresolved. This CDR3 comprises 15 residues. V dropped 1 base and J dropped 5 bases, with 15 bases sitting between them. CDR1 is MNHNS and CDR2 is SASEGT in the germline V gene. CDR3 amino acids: CASSEGPTAWDEQYF. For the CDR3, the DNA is TGTGCCAGCAGTGAAGGTCCTACGGCTTGGGACGAGCAGTACTTC.

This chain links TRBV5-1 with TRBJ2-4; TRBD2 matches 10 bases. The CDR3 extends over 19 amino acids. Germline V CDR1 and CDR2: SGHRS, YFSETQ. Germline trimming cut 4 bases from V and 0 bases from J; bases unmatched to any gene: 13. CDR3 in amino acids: CASSRGGLAGEGAKNIQYF. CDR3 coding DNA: TGCGCCAGCAGCAGGGGTGGGCTAGCGGGAGAGGGAGCCAAAAACATTCAGTACTTC.

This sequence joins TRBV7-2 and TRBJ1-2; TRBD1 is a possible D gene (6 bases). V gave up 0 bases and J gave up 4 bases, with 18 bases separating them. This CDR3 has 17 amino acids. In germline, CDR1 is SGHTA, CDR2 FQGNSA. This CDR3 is CASSLAGGGGRGYGYTF. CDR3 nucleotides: TGTGCCAGCAGCTTAGCGGGCGGAGGGGGTCGGGGCTATGGCTACACCTTC.

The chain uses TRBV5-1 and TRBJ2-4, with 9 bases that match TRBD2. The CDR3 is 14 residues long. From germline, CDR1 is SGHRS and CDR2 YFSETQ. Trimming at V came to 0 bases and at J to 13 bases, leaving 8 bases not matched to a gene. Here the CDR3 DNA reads TGCGCCAGCAGCTTGGCTAGCGGGACCGGGGAGCAGTACTTC. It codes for CASSLASGTGEQYF.

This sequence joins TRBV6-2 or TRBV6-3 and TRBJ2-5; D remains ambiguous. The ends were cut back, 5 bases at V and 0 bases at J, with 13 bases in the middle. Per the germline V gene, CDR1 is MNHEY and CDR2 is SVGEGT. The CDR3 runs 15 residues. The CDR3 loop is CASSAHALYQETQYF. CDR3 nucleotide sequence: TGTGCCAGCAGTGCTCATGCTCTGTACCAAGAGACCCAGTACTTC.

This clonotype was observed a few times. CDR3 in amino acids: CASSPRDRAGGYTF. The CDR3 DNA reads TGTGCCAGCTCCCCGCGCGACAGGGCCGGGGGCTACACCTTC. The chain combines TRBV12-3 or TRBV12-4 with TRBJ1-2, with 7 bases lining up with TRBD1. This CDR3 is built from 14 residues. V lost 8 bases and J lost 8; bases outside the gene matches: 14.

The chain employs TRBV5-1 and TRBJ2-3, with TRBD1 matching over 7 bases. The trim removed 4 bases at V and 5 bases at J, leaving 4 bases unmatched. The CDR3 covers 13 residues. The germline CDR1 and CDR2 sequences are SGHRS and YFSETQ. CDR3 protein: CASSERQGDTQYF. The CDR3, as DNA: TGCGCCAGCAGCGAAAGACAGGGAGATACGCAGTATTTT.

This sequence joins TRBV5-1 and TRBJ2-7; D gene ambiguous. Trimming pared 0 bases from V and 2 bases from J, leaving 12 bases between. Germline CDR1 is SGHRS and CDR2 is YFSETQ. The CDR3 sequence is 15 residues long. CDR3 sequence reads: CASSLAEGKPYEQYF. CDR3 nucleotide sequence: TGCGCCAGCAGCTTGGCCGAAGGAAAGCCCTACGAGCAGTACTTC.

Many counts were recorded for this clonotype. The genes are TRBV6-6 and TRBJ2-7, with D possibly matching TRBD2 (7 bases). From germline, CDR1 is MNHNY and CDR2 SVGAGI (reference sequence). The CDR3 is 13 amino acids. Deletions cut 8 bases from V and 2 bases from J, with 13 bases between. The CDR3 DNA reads TGTGCCAGCGCTGAGGGGGGGACCTACGAGCAGTACTTC. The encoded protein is CASAEGGTYEQYF.

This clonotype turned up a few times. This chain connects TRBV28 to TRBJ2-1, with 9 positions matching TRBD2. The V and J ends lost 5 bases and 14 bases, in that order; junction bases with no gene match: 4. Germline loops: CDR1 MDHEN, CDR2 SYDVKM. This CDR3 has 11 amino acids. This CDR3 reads CASSKQREEFF. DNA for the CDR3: TGTGCCAGCAGTAAGCAGCGGGAGGAGTTCTTC.

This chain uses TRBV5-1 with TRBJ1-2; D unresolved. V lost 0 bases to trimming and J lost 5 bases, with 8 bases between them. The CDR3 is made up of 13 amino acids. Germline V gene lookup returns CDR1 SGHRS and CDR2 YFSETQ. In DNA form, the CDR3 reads TGCGCCAGCAGCTTGGGCGGCACTTATGGCTACACCTTC. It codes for CASSLGGTYGYTF.

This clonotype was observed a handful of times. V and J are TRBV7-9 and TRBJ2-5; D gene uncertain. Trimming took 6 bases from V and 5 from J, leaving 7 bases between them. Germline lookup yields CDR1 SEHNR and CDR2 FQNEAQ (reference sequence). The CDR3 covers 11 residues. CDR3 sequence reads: CASRARETQYF. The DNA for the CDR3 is TGTGCCAGCAGAGCTCGGGAGACCCAGTACTTC.

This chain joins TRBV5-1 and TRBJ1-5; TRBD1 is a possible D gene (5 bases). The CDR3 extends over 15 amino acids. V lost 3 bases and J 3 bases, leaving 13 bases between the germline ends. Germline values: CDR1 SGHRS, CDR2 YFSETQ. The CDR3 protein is CASSWGTAINQPQHF. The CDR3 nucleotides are TGCGCCAGCAGCTGGGGGACGGCGATCAATCAGCCCCAGCATTTT. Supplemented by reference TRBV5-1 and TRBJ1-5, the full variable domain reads KAGVTQTPRYLIKTRGQQVTLSCSPISGHRSVSWYQQTPGQGLQFLFEYFSETQRNKGNFPGRFSGRQFSNSRSEMNVSTLELGDSALYLCASSWGTAINQPQHFGDGTRLSIL.

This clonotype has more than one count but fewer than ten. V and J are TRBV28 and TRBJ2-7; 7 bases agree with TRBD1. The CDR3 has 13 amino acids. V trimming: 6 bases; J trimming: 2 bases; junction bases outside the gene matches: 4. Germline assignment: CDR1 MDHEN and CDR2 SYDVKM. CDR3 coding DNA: TGTGCCAGCAGACCCGGGACAGCCTACGAGCAGTACTTC. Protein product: CASRPGTAYEQYF.

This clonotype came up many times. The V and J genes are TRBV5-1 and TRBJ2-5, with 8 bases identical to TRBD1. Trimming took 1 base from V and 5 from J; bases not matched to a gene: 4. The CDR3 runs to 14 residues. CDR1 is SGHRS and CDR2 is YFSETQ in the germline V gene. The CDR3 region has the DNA TGCGCCAGCAGCTTGTCAGGGGGCCGGGAGACCCAGTACTTC. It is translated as CASSLSGGRETQYF. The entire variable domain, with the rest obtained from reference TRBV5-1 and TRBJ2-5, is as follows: KAGVTQTPRYLIKTRGQQVTLSCSPISGHRSVSWYQQTPGQGLQFLFEYFSETQRNKGNFPGRFSGRQFSNSRSEMNVSTLELGDSALYLCASSLSGGRETQYFGPGTRLLVL.

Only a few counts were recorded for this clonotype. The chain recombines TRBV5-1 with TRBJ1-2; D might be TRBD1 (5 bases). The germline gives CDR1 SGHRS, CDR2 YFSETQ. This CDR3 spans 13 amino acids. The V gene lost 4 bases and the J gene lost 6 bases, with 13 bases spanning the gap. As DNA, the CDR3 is TGCGCCAGCAGCGCGCCGGGACTCGATGGCTACACCTTC. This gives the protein CASSAPGLDGYTF.

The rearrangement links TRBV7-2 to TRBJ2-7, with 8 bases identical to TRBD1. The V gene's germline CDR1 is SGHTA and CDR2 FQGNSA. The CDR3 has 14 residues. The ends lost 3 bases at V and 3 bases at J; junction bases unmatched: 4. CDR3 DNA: TGTGCCAGCAGCTTCCGGGACAGGAACTACGAGCAGTACTTC. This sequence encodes CASSFRDRNYEQYF.

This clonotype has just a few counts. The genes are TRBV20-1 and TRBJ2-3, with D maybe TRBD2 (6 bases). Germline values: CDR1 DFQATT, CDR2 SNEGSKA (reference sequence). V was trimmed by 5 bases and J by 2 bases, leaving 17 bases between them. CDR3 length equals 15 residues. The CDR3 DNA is TGCAGTGCTCCTCCTACGGGAGACCTCACAGATACGCAGTATTTT. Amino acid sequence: CSAPPTGDLTDTQYF.

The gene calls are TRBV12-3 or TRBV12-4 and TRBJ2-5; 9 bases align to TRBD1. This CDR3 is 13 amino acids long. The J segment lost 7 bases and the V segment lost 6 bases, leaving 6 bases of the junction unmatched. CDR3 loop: CASRWDREGTQYF. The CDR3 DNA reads TGTGCCAGCAGGTGGGACAGGGAAGGGACCCAGTACTTC.

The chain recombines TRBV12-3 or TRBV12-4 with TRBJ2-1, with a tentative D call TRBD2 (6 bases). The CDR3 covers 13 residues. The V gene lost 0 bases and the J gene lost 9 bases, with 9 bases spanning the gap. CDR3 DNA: TGTGCCAGCAGTTTAGCGGGAGGAGGTGAGCAGTTCTTC. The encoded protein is CASSLAGGGEQFF.

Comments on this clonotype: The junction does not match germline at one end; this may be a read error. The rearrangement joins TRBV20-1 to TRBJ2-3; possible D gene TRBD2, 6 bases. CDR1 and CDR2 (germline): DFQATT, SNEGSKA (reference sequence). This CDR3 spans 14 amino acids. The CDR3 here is CSAPDRGGTDTQYF. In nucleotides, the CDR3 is TGCAGTGCCCCCGATAGGGGAGGCACGGATACGCAGTATTTT.

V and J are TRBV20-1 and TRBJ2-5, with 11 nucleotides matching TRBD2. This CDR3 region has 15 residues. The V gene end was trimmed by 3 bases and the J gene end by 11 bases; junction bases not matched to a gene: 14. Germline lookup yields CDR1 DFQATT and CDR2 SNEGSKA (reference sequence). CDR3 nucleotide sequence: TGCAGTGCTAGTCCCACCTATAGGACTAGCGGGCGTCAGTACTTC. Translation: CSASPTYRTSGRQYF.

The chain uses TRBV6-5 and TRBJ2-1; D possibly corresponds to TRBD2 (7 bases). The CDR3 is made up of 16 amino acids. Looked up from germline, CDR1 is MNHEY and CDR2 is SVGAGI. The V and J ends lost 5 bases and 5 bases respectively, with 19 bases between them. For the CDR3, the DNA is TGTGCCAGCAGTCCCAGGGCGCGGGGGCCCAACAATGAGCAGTTCTTC. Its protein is CASSPRARGPNNEQFF.

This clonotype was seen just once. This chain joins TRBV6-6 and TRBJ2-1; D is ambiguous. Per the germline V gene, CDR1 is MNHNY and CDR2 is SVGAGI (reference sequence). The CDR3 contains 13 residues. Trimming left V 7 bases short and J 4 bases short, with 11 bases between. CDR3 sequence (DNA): TGTGCCAGCATGCACATAAGATACAATGAGCAGTTCTTC. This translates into CASMHIRYNEQFF.

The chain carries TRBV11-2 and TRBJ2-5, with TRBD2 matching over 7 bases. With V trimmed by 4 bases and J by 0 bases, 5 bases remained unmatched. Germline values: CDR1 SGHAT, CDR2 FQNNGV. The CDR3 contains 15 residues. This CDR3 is CASSYSLADQETQYF. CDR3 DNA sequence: TGTGCCAGCAGCTATAGCCTAGCGGACCAAGAGACCCAGTACTTC.

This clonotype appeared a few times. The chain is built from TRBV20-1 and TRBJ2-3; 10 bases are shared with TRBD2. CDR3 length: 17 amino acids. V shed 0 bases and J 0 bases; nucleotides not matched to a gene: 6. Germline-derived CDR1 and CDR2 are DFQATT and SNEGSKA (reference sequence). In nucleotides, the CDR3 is TGCAGTGCTAGAGATGAGCGGGAGGGATCTAGCACAGATACGCAGTATTTT. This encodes CSARDEREGSSTDTQYF.